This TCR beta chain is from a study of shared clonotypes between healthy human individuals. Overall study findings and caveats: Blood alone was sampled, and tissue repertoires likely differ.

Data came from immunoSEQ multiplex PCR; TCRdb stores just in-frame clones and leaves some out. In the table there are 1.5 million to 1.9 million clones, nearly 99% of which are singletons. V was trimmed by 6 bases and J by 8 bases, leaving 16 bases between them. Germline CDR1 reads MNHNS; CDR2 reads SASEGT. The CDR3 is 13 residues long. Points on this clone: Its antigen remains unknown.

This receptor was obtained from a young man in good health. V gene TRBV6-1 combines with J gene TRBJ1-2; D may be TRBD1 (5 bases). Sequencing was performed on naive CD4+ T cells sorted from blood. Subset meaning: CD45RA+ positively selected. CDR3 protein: CASRRDLLTGYTF. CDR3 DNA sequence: TGTGCCAGCAGGAGGGACTTGTTAACGGGCTACACCTTC.